Below are 27 T cell receptor beta chains sequenced from a single sample in a study of spatial heterogeneity in lung cancer. TCRdb re-derived calls from the 5' RACE reads in MiXCR, one entry per CDR3 protein. In the table there are fewer than 45,000 distinct CDR3 sequences, less than 9% of which are singletons. Time point: sample taken at primary tumor resection. The sequencing here drew on PBMCs, taken at surgery. These TCRs come from a female donor with early-stage non-small cell lung cancer.

This clonotype was found many times. The J gene is TRBJ2-5, the V gene TRBV5-1; no reliable D call. This CDR3 is built from 14 residues. Trimming removed 2 bases at V and 4 bases at J, with 12 bases between. Germline V lookup: CDR1 SGHRS, CDR2 YFSETQ. The CDR3 loop is CASSFGGRRETQYF. The CDR3 nucleotides read TGCGCCAGCAGCTTCGGTGGGCGGCGAGAGACCCAGTACTTC.

The rearrangement joins TRBV7-2 to TRBJ2-3; 7 nucleotides line up with TRBD2. The V segment lost 5 bases and the J segment 6 bases; nucleotides outside the gene matches: 8. Germline lookup yields CDR1 SGHTA and CDR2 FQGNSA. CDR3 length: 14 amino acids. The CDR3 region has the DNA TGTGCCAGCAGCATCTCTAGCGGAGGGGATACGCAGTATTTT. The encoded protein is CASSISSGGDTQYF.

This clonotype has a handful of counts. The J gene is TRBJ2-5, the V gene TRBV11-2; D remains ambiguous. CDR1 is SGHAT and CDR2 is FQNNGV in the germline V gene. V lost 2 bases and J 5 bases, leaving 6 bases between the germline ends. CDR3 length equals 12 residues. DNA of the CDR3: TGTGCCAGCAGCTTACCCCTGGAGACCCAGTACTTC. Its translation is CASSLPLETQYF.

This clonotype was detected only a few times. This chain connects TRBV7-8 to TRBJ2-1, with TRBD1 matching over 8 bases. Germline CDR1 and CDR2: SGHVS and FQNEAQ. With 2 bases clipped from V and 7 bases from J, the junction kept 10 bases outside the gene matches. The CDR3 consists of 16 residues. CDR3 nucleotides: TGTGCCAGCAGCTTAAGGGGCCTCACAGGGGGAAATGAGCAGTTCTTC. It yields the protein CASSLRGLTGGNEQFF. The full variable domain, in which reference TRBV7-8 and TRBJ2-1 provide the parts outside the CDR3, is GAGVSQSPRYKVAKRGQDVALRCDPISGHVSLFWYQQALGQGPEFLTYFQNEAQLDKSGLPSDRFFAERPEGSVSTLKIQRTQQEDSAVYLCASSLRGLTGGNEQFFGPGTRLTVL.

This clonotype was detected ten times or more. The chain uses TRBV20-1 and TRBJ2-1, with D unresolved. Germline V gene lookup returns CDR1 DFQATT and CDR2 SNEGSKA (reference sequence). This CDR3 region has 14 residues. V was shortened by 6 bases and J by 0 bases, with 12 bases between the two germline ends. CDR3 region: CSARYPGSYNEQFF. The CDR3 coding sequence is TGCAGTGCCCGCTACCCCGGCTCCTACAATGAGCAGTTCTTC.

This clonotype was picked up a small number of times. V gene TRBV15 combines with J gene TRBJ2-7, with D perhaps TRBD1 or TRBD2 (5 bases each). Germline V gene data show CDR1 as LNHNV and CDR2 as YYDKDF (reference sequence). The CDR3 covers 14 residues. The germline V and J ends were trimmed by 1 base and 3 bases, with 10 bases remaining between them. CDR3 sequence: CATSRGDEFYEQYF. The CDR3 DNA reads as TGTGCCACCAGCAGAGGGGACGAGTTCTACGAGCAGTACTTC. The full variable domain, completed using reference TRBV15 and TRBJ2-7, is DAMVIQNPRYQVTQFGKPVTLSCSQTLNHNVMYWYQQKSSQAPKLLFHYYDKDFNNEADTPDNFQSRRPNTSFCFLDIRSPGLGDTAMYLCATSRGDEFYEQYFGPGTRLTVT.

This clonotype was picked up many times. This rearrangement joins TRBV7-9 to TRBJ1-1; D might be TRBD1 (6 bases). Germline CDR1 SEHNR, CDR2 FQNEAQ (reference sequence). Trimming took 11 bases from V and 4 from J, leaving 17 bases between them. This CDR3 comprises 13 residues. CDR3 coding DNA: TGTGCCGGGGGACCAGGGGCGCGCACTGAAGCTTTCTTT. Protein: CAGGPGARTEAFF. Using reference TRBV7-9 and TRBJ1-1 for the parts outside the CDR3, the full variable domain is DTGVSQNPRHKITKRGQNVTFRCDPISEHNRLYWYRQTLGQGPEFLTYFQNEAQLEKSRLLSDRFSAERPKGSFSTLEIQRTEQGDSAMYLCAGGPGARTEAFFGQGTRLTVV.

In this sample, this clonotype turned up many times. The rearrangement uses TRBV2 and TRBJ2-3; D remains ambiguous. This CDR3 contains 13 residues. Germline V lookup: CDR1 SNHLY, CDR2 FYNNEI. V lost 4 bases, J lost 1 base, and 6 bases lay in between. In nucleotides, the CDR3 is TGTGCCAGCAGTGTAACGGGCACAGATACGCAGTATTTT. Translated, it gives CASSVTGTDTQYF.

This clonotype was recorded many times. V gene TRBV5-1 combines with J gene TRBJ2-3, with D perhaps matching TRBD2 (5 bases). From germline, CDR1 is SGHRS and CDR2 YFSETQ. This CDR3 is 16 amino acids long. Trimming removed 4 bases from V and 1 base from J, with 16 bases in between. In DNA, the CDR3 is TGCGCCAGCAGCAACGGACGCCTCGGGGGCACAGATACGCAGTATTTT. Protein: CASSNGRLGGTDTQYF.

Ten or more counts support this clonotype. The chain is built from TRBV7-9 and TRBJ2-1, with D uncertain. The germline V gene encodes CDR1 SEHNR and CDR2 FQNEAQ (reference sequence). Trimming cost V 5 bases and J 9 bases, with 8 bases left between them. The CDR3 length is 11 residues. CDR3 sequence reads: CASSPLVEQFF. CDR3 sequence (DNA): TGTGCCAGCAGCCCTCTGGTTGAGCAGTTCTTC.

The chain is built from TRBV19 and TRBJ1-5, with 8 nucleotides matching TRBD1. From germline, CDR1 is LNHDA and CDR2 SQIVND (reference sequence). The CDR3 covers 16 residues. The V segment lost 5 bases and the J segment 7 bases; nucleotides outside the gene matches: 13. The CDR3 sequence is CASSVRGQGPSQPQHF. Here the CDR3 DNA reads TGTGCCAGTAGTGTCCGAGGACAGGGACCCAGCCAGCCCCAGCATTTT.

This rearrangement joins TRBV2 to TRBJ2-3; 10 bases are shared with TRBD2. Germline-derived CDR1 and CDR2 are SNHLY and FYNNEI. The CDR3 has 15 amino acids. With 5 bases clipped from V and 4 bases from J, the junction kept 6 bases outside the gene matches. CDR3 loop: CASSPSSGSPDTQYF. DNA for the CDR3: TGTGCCAGCAGTCCTTCTAGCGGGAGTCCAGATACGCAGTATTTT.

The chain employs TRBV7-8 and TRBJ2-3; 9 nucleotides agree with TRBD2. Per the germline V gene, CDR1 is SGHVS and CDR2 is FQNEAQ. There are 18 residues in the CDR3. V lost 2 bases, J lost 5 bases, and 14 bases stayed unmatched. CDR3 coding DNA: TGTGCCAGCAGCTTATTAGGAATGGCGGGAGGGTCCGGAGATACGCAGTATTTT. It is translated as CASSLLGMAGGSGDTQYF.

In DNA form, the CDR3 reads TGTGCCAGCAGGGAGACAGGGAGTAACCAGCCCCAGCATTTT. As protein: CASRETGSNQPQHF. The V call is TRBV6-5, the J call TRBJ1-5, with 7 bases lining up with TRBD1. The junction had 9 bases not matched to a gene; V was cut back by 6 bases and J by 7 bases. The germline gives CDR1 MNHEY, CDR2 SVGAGI. The CDR3 runs to 14 residues.

V usage is TRBV29-1 and J usage is TRBJ1-2, with D maybe TRBD1 (6 bases). The CDR3 is 12 amino acids. V was pared by 5 bases and J by 8 bases, with 15 bases between. From germline, CDR1 is SQVTM and CDR2 ANQGSEA. CDR3 region: CSVTRGGYGYTF. In DNA form, the CDR3 reads TGCAGCGTTACCAGGGGTGGCTACGGCTACACCTTC.

The rearrangement links TRBV9 to TRBJ2-7; the match to TRBD2 covers 13 bases. The germline V gene encodes CDR1 SGDLS and CDR2 YYNGEE. The CDR3 loop spans 16 amino acids. Trimming took 2 bases from V and 4 from J; bases not matched to a gene: 6. Written as DNA, the CDR3 is TGTGCCAGCAGCGTTGGAACGGGACTAGCGGGATACGAGCAGTACTTC. Its translation: CASSVGTGLAGYEQYF.

This clonotype appeared many times. J is TRBJ2-1 and V is TRBV5-6, with unresolved D. The V end lost 0 bases, the J end lost 0 bases, and 7 bases lay between the germline ends. Germline V lookup: CDR1 SGHDT, CDR2 YYEEEE. The CDR3 runs to 15 residues. CDR3 region: CASSLGLSSYNEQFF. CDR3 coding DNA: TGTGCCAGCAGCTTGGGGCTTAGCTCCTACAATGAGCAGTTCTTC.

The gene calls are TRBV10-1 and TRBJ2-7; TRBD2 is a possible D gene (6 bases). The CDR3 consists of 14 residues. The germline CDR1 and CDR2 sequences are WNHNN and SYGVQD (reference sequence). Trimming shortened V by 0 bases and J by 4 bases, and 10 bases separated the two germline ends. The CDR3 here is CASSESGAGYEQYF. In DNA form, the CDR3 reads TGCGCCAGCAGTGAGTCCGGGGCGGGGTACGAGCAGTACTTC.

This clonotype has a count of ten or more. V gene TRBV5-1 combines with J gene TRBJ2-1; 12 bases match TRBD1. In germline, CDR1 is SGHRS, CDR2 YFSETQ. The CDR3 covers 16 residues. With 4 bases clipped from V and 12 bases from J, the junction kept 14 bases outside the gene matches. CDR3 nucleotide sequence: TGCGCCAGCAGCGAATTAACCGGGACAGGGGGCGCGGGGCAGTTCTTC. Its translation is CASSELTGTGGAGQFF.

This clonotype was counted ten times or more. The gene calls are TRBV5-6 and TRBJ2-5; 9 bases fit TRBD1. The germline V gene has CDR1 SGHDT and CDR2 YYEEEE. Trimming cost V 4 bases and J 4 bases; bases outside gene matches: 2. The CDR3 consists of 13 residues. CDR3 bases: TGTGCCAGCAGCCTGGACAGGGGAGAGACCCAGTACTTC. This codes for CASSLDRGETQYF.

This clonotype was seen more than once but under ten times. This chain links TRBV10-2 with TRBJ1-4; D is uncertain. The germline V and J ends were trimmed by 10 bases and 8 bases, with 23 bases remaining between them. Germline CDR1 is WSHSY and CDR2 is SAAADI. The CDR3 has 15 amino acids. In nucleotides, the CDR3 is TGCGCCAACCCTACCCGCTCCTCTAAGTGGGAAAAACTGTTTTTT. Its translation: CANPTRSSKWEKLFF.

This clonotype has at least ten counts. The V and J genes are TRBV16 and TRBJ1-4, with unresolved D. V lost 4 bases to trimming and J lost 10 bases, with 7 bases between them. CDR1 KGHSY and CDR2 FQNENV come from the germline V gene. The CDR3 length is 11 residues. The CDR3 DNA sequence: TGTGCCAGCAGCCCATCGGGAAAACTGTTTTTT. Its translation is CASSPSGKLFF.

This clonotype appeared many times. The rearrangement uses TRBV5-6 and TRBJ2-7, with TRBD1 matching 8 bases. This CDR3 spans 14 amino acids. The germline V gene has CDR1 SGHDT and CDR2 YYEEEE. V shed 0 bases and J 4 bases; nucleotides not matched to a gene: 3. CDR3 in amino acids: CASSLGQGAYEQYF. The CDR3 region has the DNA TGTGCCAGCAGCTTGGGGCAGGGGGCGTACGAGCAGTACTTC.

Only a few counts were recorded for this clonotype. The chain carries TRBV7-9 and TRBJ2-5; unclear D gene. Trimming left V 4 bases short and J 3 bases short, with 12 bases between. CDR3 size: 14 residues. The germline CDR1 and CDR2 sequences are SEHNR and FQNEAQ (reference sequence). Written as DNA, the CDR3 is TGTGCCAGCAGCTCGAAGCGATTTGAAGAGACCCAGTACTTC. Amino acids: CASSSKRFEETQYF.

This clonotype was detected a few times. Since a much larger clone is just one base distant, this may be a read error. The CDR3 sequence: CASSEQGRVYEQYF. DNA for the CDR3: TGTGCCAGCAGTGAACAGGGGAGGGTCTACGAGCAGTACTTC. The genes are TRBV2 and TRBJ2-7; weak D call: TRBD2 (7 bases). The CDR3 totals 14 residues. The ends were cut back, 2 bases at V and 3 bases at J, with 11 bases in the middle. Per germline, CDR1 SNHLY and CDR2 FYNNEI. The variable domain in full, with the rest retrieved from reference TRBV2 and TRBJ2-7, is EPEVTQTPSHQVTQMGQEVILRCVPISNHLYFYWYRQILGQKVEFLVSFYNNEISEKSEIFDDQFSVERPDGSNFTLKIRSTKLEDSAMYFCASSEQGRVYEQYFGPGTRLTVT.

This clonotype turned up a few times. The chain recombines TRBV15 with TRBJ1-3; D ambiguous. V gave up 5 bases and J gave up 4 bases, with 6 bases separating them. Looked up from germline, CDR1 is LNHNV and CDR2 is YYDKDF (reference sequence). The CDR3 is made up of 12 amino acids. CDR3 bases: TGTGCCACCAGCGCTGGGGGAAACACCATATATTTT. Its translation is CATSAGGNTIYF.

This sequence joins TRBV27 and TRBJ2-5, with D unclear. Germline assignment: CDR1 MNHEY and CDR2 SMNVEV (reference sequence). CDR3 length: 14 amino acids. V was pared by 1 base and J by 0 bases, with 6 bases between. The CDR3 bases are TGTGCCAGCAGTTTATGGGCAGACCAAGAGACCCAGTACTTC. Amino acid sequence: CASSLWADQETQYF.